This T cell receptor beta chain comes out of a study of blood T cell repertoires in COVID-19. Across the whole study: Whether acute or convalescent, the COVID-19 samples came from the United States, Italy and Spain. The analysed material was cDNA or gDNA that came from T cells, B-cell-depleted T cells, or PBMCs.

Germline CDR1 is SNHLY and CDR2 is FYNNEI. The CDR3 contains 14 residues. Germline trimming cut 6 bases from V and 5 bases from J; bases unmatched to any gene: 7. The age range of participants was roughly 18 to 90 years, with residence in about two dozen US areas. Per the original methods: Reference gene primer amplification in the assay estimated nucleated cell counts. The table came from immunoSEQ multiplex PCR; TCRdb's copy has only in-frame clones and leaves some out. That table is the source of V, J and clone size, and D and trimming were worked out from the DNA. In the table there are about 140,000 clones, roughly four fifths of which are singletons.

The chain is built from TRBV2 and TRBJ1-5; TRBD1 matches at 7 bases. The specimen sequenced was PBMCs or T cells enriched from blood (not recorded which). This TCR was sampled from a woman between 50 and 59 years old with acute COVID-19. The CDR3 loop reads CASRTGQLDQPQHF. CDR3 coding DNA: TGTGCCAGCAGAACGGGACAGTTGGATCAGCCCCAGCATTTT.